Sequencing of this T cell receptor (beta chain) was carried out in a study of cytomegalovirus exposure and HLA in healthy donors. General study results and limits: For most TCR sequences rarity was the rule, although some public TCRs occurred in many donors. According to a later analysis, TCR clusters from the first cohort tended to co-occur in the 100 to 150 validation repertoires. Reportedly, diagnosis of cytomegalovirus status by the classifier showed high specificity and sensitivity.

This clone was counted once. Its antigen remains unidentified. Germline assignment: CDR1 SNHLY and CDR2 FYNNEI. V shed 8 bases, J shed 8 bases, and the junction held 18 bases outside the gene matches. The CDR3 consists of 16 residues. TCRdb keeps only in-frame clones here, not all; method: immunoSEQ multiplex PCR. The sample consists of around 200,000 clones, roughly 84% of them appearing once. This clonotype originated in a woman younger than 30 in good health and CMV-seropositive. This chain links TRBV2 with TRBJ1-2; 9 bases fit TRBD1. The specimen sequenced was PBMCs. CDR3 residues: CASVQVPGQGREGYTF. CDR3 in DNA: TGTGCCAGCGTACAAGTACCGGGACAGGGACGAGAAGGCTACACCTTC.